These 19 T cell receptor beta chains originate from one sample sequenced in a study of blood T cell repertoires in COVID-19. Produced via immunoSEQ multiplex PCR; TCRdb's table is partial and in-frame only. The data show about 220,000 clones, 80% seen once. The specimen was peripheral blood. The receptors originated from a human donor in a cohort sampled during active COVID-19.

The rearrangement uses TRBV20-1 and TRBJ1-1; unclear D gene. Between the trimmed V and J ends, which lost 3 bases and 7 bases, there was a span of 9 bases. CDR3 length: 11 residues. Germline V gives CDR1 DFQATT, CDR2 SNEGSKA (reference sequence). CDR3 sequence reads: CSARKDFEAFF. CDR3 nucleotide sequence: TGCAGTGCTAGGAAGGACTTTGAAGCTTTCTTT.

A word on this clone: This same CDR3 is encoded by further DNA sequences in the sample. This chain links TRBV28 with TRBJ1-2, with TRBD1 matching 7 bases. This CDR3 is built from 13 residues. Germline V gene sequence: CDR1 MDHEN, CDR2 SYDVKM. The V gene end was trimmed by 6 bases and the J gene end by 2 bases; junction bases not matched to a gene: 3. The CDR3 sequence is CASREQGNYGYTF. CDR3 DNA sequence: TGTGCCAGCAGGGAACAGGGGAACTATGGCTACACCTTC.

Ten or more counts support this clone. Other DNA variants within this sample encode the same CDR3. The rearrangement uses TRBV20-1 and TRBJ2-1; D call uncertain. This CDR3 is built from 14 residues. Germline values: CDR1 DFQATT, CDR2 SNEGSKA (reference sequence). With 3 bases removed from V and 0 bases from J, the gap between germline ends came to 9 bases. DNA for the CDR3: TGCAGTGCTAGTCAGTGGAGCTCCTACAATGAGCAGTTCTTC. Its translation is CSASQWSSYNEQFF.

This clone came up a few times. The V and J genes are TRBV7-8 and TRBJ1-4; 7 bases map to TRBD1. The V segment lost 4 bases and the J segment 6 bases; nucleotides outside the gene matches: 8. Per the germline V gene, CDR1 is SGHVS and CDR2 is FQNEAQ. CDR3 size: 15 residues. CDR3 coding DNA: TGTGCCAGCAGCTCCTACAGGGGAGGTGATGAAAAACTGTTTTTT. Translation gives CASSSYRGGDEKLFF.

The J gene is TRBJ2-3, the V gene TRBV28; possible D gene TRBD2, 6 bases. The CDR3 contains 15 residues. With 8 bases removed from V and 2 bases from J, the gap between germline ends came to 17 bases. Germline CDR1 reads MDHEN; CDR2 reads SYDVKM. CDR3 region: CASGGTADPTDTQYF. CDR3 DNA: TGTGCCAGCGGGGGGACGGCTGACCCCACAGATACGCAGTATTTT.

This clone was seen a single time. This rearrangement joins TRBV4-1 to TRBJ2-2; 9 nucleotides line up with TRBD1. V trimming: 5 bases; J trimming: 3 bases; junction bases outside the gene matches: 4. Germline CDR1 is MGHRA and CDR2 is YSYEKL. CDR3 length equals 15 residues. CDR3 nucleotides: TGCGCCAGCAGCGGGACAGGGACTTACACCGGGGAGCTGTTTTTT. Its translation is CASSGTGTYTGELFF.

This clone has only a few counts. The J gene is TRBJ2-3, the V gene TRBV12-3 or TRBV12-4; a weak D match, TRBD2 (6 bases). CDR3 length equals 13 residues. V was cut by 7 bases and J by 5 bases, with 13 bases left in between. CDR3 in DNA: TGTGCCAGCACCTCGGGGGACGGAGATACGCAGTATTTT. This encodes CASTSGDGDTQYF.

The chain employs TRBV5-6 and TRBJ1-5; the D gene is possibly TRBD1 (5 bases). The germline V gene has CDR1 SGHDT and CDR2 YYEEEE. Trimming removed 2 bases at V and 2 bases at J, with 8 bases between. The CDR3 is made up of 14 amino acids. CDR3 region: CASSLGVGNQPQHF. In DNA, the CDR3 is TGTGCCAGCAGCTTAGGGGTTGGCAATCAGCCCCAGCATTTT. Complete variable domain (other parts from reference TRBV5-6 and TRBJ1-5): DAGVTQSPTHLIKTRGQQVTLRCSPKSGHDTVSWYQQALGQGPQFIFQYYEEEERQRGNFPDRFSGHQFPNYSSELNVNALLLGDSALYLCASSLGVGNQPQHFGDGTRLSIL.

V usage is TRBV6-4 and J usage is TRBJ2-2; 13 bases are a match to TRBD2. CDR1 MRHNA and CDR2 SNTAGT come from the germline V gene. The junction had 10 bases not matched to a gene; V was cut back by 4 bases and J by 5 bases. This CDR3 spans 18 amino acids. The DNA of the CDR3 is TGTGCCAGCAGTGTCTTTACTAGCGGGAGGGTTCAGACCGGGGAGCTGTTTTTT. The encoded protein is CASSVFTSGRVQTGELFF.

This sequence joins TRBV3-1 (or the pseudogene TRBV3-2) and TRBJ1-4, with D unclear. Germline V CDR1 and CDR2: LGHDT, YNNKEL (reference sequence). The CDR3 spans 13 residues. V was trimmed by 3 bases and J by 5 bases, leaving 7 bases between them. The CDR3 bases are TGTGCCAGCAGCCACAGGAACAATGAAAAACTGTTTTTT. Translation gives CASSHRNNEKLFF.

This sequence joins TRBV6-6 and TRBJ2-2; 7 bases match TRBD2. The CDR3 length is 16 residues. The V gene's germline CDR1 is MNHNY and CDR2 SVGAGI (reference sequence). After removal of 2 bases from V and 2 bases from J, the junction contained 5 bases not matched to a gene. CDR3 nucleotide sequence: TGTGCCAGCAGTTACGGTCCTAGCGGAAACACCGGGGAGCTGTTTTTT. It translates to CASSYGPSGNTGELFF.

The chain links TRBV19 to TRBJ1-1; possibly TRBD1 for D (6 bases). The V gene lost 7 bases and the J gene lost 7 bases, with 22 bases spanning the gap. The CDR3 runs 15 residues. CDR1 is LNHDA and CDR2 is SQIVND in the germline V gene (reference sequence). In nucleotides, the CDR3 is TGTGCCAGTACCCAAACAGGGACGGCTCCTGGTGAAGCTTTCTTT. Translated, it gives CASTQTGTAPGEAFF.

The chain couples TRBV28 to TRBJ2-1, with 9 bases lining up with TRBD1. The germline gives CDR1 MDHEN, CDR2 SYDVKM. V lost 5 bases and J lost 8; bases outside the gene matches: 4. This CDR3 spans 13 amino acids. The CDR3 is CASSPRDRDEQFF. In nucleotides, the CDR3 is TGTGCCAGCAGTCCGAGGGACAGGGATGAGCAGTTCTTC.

The CDR3 region has the DNA TGTGCCATTAGTCGGGCCCAAGAGACCCAGTACTTC. Its translation is CAISRAQETQYF. This chain uses TRBV6-6 with TRBJ2-5, with D unclear. Trimming took off 10 bases at V and 1 base at J, with 10 bases between the two ends. The CDR3 is 12 amino acids. Germline CDR1 is MNHNY and CDR2 is SVGAGI (reference sequence).

The CDR3 is CATSPLNWNLNYGYTF. As DNA, the CDR3 is TGTGCCACCAGCCCACTAAATTGGAACCTCAACTATGGCTACACCTTC. The rearrangement uses TRBV15 and TRBJ1-2; D remains ambiguous. The V gene lost 5 bases and the J gene lost 2 bases, with 18 bases spanning the gap. The CDR3 contains 16 residues. The germline V gene has CDR1 LNHNV and CDR2 YYDKDF (reference sequence).

V usage is TRBV3-1 (or the pseudogene TRBV3-2) and J usage is TRBJ2-7; 8 nucleotides match TRBD2. V was pared by 4 bases and J by 4 bases, with 6 bases of the junction left unmatched. This CDR3 region has 14 residues. Per the germline V gene, CDR1 is LGHDT and CDR2 is YNNKEL (reference sequence). CDR3 bases: TGTGCCAGCAGCCTGAGCGGGAGAGGGTACGAGCAGTACTTC. Its protein product is CASSLSGRGYEQYF.

The chain joins TRBV19 to TRBJ1-5; D possibly corresponds to TRBD1 (5 bases). Per the germline V gene, CDR1 is LNHDA and CDR2 is SQIVND (reference sequence). The V and J ends lost 5 bases and 4 bases respectively, with 12 bases between them. The CDR3 has 14 residues. CDR3 sequence reads: CASSLQGNNQPQHF. CDR3 nucleotides: TGTGCCAGTAGTCTTCAGGGAAATAATCAGCCCCAGCATTTT. Filled out from reference TRBV19 and TRBJ1-5, the complete variable domain reads DGGITQSPKYLFRKEGQNVTLSCEQNLNHDAMYWYRQDPGQGLRLIYYSQIVNDFQKGDIAEGYSVSREKKESFPLTVTSAQKNPTAFYLCASSLQGNNQPQHFGDGTRLSIL.

This chain links TRBV11-2 with TRBJ2-2, with TRBD2 matching over 8 bases. The V segment lost 6 bases and the J segment 5 bases; nucleotides outside the gene matches: 14. Germline values: CDR1 SGHAT, CDR2 FQNNGV. The CDR3 is 17 residues long. The CDR3: CASSSGAALLSTGELFF. The CDR3 DNA follows: TGTGCCAGCAGTAGCGGGGCAGCTTTATTATCAACCGGGGAGCTGTTTTTT. Together with reference TRBV11-2 and TRBJ2-2, the CDR3 gives the full variable domain: EAGVAQSPRYKIIEKRQSVAFWCNPISGHATLYWYQQILGQGPKLLIQFQNNGVVDDSQLPKDRFSAERLKGVDSTLKIQPAKLEDSAVYLCASSSGAALLSTGELFFGEGSRLTVL.

This clone was detected only a few times. This chain connects TRBV3-1 (or the pseudogene TRBV3-2) to TRBJ1-3, with D unresolved. Germline assignment: CDR1 LGHDT and CDR2 YNNKEL (reference sequence). V lost 0 bases, J lost 4 bases, and 7 bases lay in between. The CDR3 runs 14 residues. CDR3 loop: CASSQDREGNTIYF. The CDR3 DNA reads TGTGCCAGCAGCCAAGATCGAGAAGGAAACACCATATATTTT.